This TCR beta chain was identified during a study of blood T cell repertoires in COVID-19. Study context: In each case, the material was cDNA or gDNA derived from T cells, B-cell-depleted T cells, or PBMCs.

Authors' processing steps: Amplification with reference gene primers provided the estimates of nucleated cell counts. Assay: immunoSEQ multiplex PCR; the TCRdb copy retains only in-frame clones and omits some. Clone size and the V and J calls come from that table; the DNA yielded D and trimming. The sample contains about 130,000 clones, approximately 90% of which appear only once. Sequenced sample: peripheral blood. This sequence was found in a man in his fifties or sixties with COVID-19, enrolled during active disease.

CDR3 nucleotide sequence: TGTGCCAGCAGTGAATATGGGTGGGGGACAGCGAACACTGAAGCTTTCTTT. Protein: CASSEYGWGTANTEAFF. The chain carries TRBV2 and TRBJ1-1; TRBD1 matches 7 bases. Germline CDR1 reads SNHLY; CDR2 reads FYNNEI. Trimming removed 2 bases from V and 1 base from J; junction bases left unmatched: 10. This CDR3 has 17 residues.